This T cell receptor (beta chain) was observed in a study of T cell repertoires in cytomegalovirus infection. The wider study: Public TCR beta signature analysis indicated the presence of both CMV infection and matching HLA type. General study points: In two of eight donors, the top clonotype was HLA-C-restricted CMV-specific.

This clonotype was recorded at least ten times. Its antigen remains unidentified. TCRdb re-called the reads through MiXCR, storing one row per CDR3 protein. Found here are around 210,000 distinct CDR3 sequences, under 8.5% of them singletons; the top ten hold about 6.3%. The CDR3 has 15 residues. Trimming shortened V by 3 bases and J by 4 bases, and 15 bases separated the two germline ends. This chain joins TRBV12-3 or TRBV12-4 and TRBJ1-1, with D hard to call. Sequenced input: PBMCs. The TCR was taken from a human donor in good health (CMV status not recorded). Some clones in this sample may be carry-over from other donors' samples. As DNA, the CDR3 is TGTGCCAGCAGTTTTATAGGCACCCAGAGCACTGAAGCTTTCTTT. Residues: CASSFIGTQSTEAFF.